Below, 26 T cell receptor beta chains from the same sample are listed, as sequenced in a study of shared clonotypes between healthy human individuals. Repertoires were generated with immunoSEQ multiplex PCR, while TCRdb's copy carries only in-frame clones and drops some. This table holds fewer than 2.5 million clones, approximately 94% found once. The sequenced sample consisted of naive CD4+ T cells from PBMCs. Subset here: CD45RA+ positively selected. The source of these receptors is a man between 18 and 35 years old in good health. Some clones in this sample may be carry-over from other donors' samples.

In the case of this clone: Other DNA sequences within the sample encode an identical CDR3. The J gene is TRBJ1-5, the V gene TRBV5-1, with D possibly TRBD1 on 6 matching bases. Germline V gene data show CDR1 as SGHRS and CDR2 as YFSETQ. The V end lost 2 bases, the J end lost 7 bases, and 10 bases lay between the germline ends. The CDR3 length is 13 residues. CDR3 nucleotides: TGCGCCAGCAGCTTACAGGGAAACCAGCCCCAGCATTTT. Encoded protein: CASSLQGNQPQHF.

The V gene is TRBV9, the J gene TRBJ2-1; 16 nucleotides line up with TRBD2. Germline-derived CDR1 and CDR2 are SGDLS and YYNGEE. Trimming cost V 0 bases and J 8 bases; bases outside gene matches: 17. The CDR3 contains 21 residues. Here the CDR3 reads CASSVVGFGTSGRASVDEQFF. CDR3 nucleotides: TGTGCCAGCAGCGTAGTAGGGTTCGGGACTAGCGGGAGGGCCTCGGTTGATGAGCAGTTCTTC.

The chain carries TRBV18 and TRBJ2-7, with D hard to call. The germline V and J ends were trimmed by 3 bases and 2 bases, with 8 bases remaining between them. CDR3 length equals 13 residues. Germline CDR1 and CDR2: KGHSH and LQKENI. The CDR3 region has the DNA TGTGCCAGCTCACCCCCTCCCGCCTACGAGCAGTACTTC. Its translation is CASSPPPAYEQYF. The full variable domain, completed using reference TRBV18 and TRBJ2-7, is NAGVMQNPRHLVRRRGQEARLRCSPMKGHSHVYWYRQLPEEGLKFMVYLQKENIIDESGMPKERFSAEFPKEGPSILRIQQVVRGDSAAYFCASSPPPAYEQYFGPGTRLTVT.

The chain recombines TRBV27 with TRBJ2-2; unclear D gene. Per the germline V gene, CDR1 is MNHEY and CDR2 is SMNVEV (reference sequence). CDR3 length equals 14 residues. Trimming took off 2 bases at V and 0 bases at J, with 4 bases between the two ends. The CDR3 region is CASSLKSNTGELFF. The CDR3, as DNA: TGTGCCAGCAGTTTAAAATCGAACACCGGGGAGCTGTTTTTT.

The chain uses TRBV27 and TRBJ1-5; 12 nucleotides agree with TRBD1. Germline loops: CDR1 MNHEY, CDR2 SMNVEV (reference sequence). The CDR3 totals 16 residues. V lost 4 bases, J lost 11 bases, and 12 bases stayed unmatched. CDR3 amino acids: CASSSSGQGAPWAQHF. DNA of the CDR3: TGTGCCAGCAGTTCGTCGGGACAGGGGGCACCTTGGGCCCAGCATTTT.

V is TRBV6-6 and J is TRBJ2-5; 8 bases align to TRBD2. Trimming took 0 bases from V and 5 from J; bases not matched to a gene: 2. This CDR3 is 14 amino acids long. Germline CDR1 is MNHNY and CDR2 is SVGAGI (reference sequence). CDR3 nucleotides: TGTGCCAGCAGTTACTCGAAGCGGGAGGAGACCCAGTACTTC. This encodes CASSYSKREETQYF.

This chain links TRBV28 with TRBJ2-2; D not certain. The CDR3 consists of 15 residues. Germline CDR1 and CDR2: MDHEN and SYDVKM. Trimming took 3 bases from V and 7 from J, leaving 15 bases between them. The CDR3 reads CASSFMLGMVGELFF. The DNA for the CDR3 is TGTGCCAGCAGTTTTATGTTAGGGATGGTCGGGGAGCTGTTTTTT.

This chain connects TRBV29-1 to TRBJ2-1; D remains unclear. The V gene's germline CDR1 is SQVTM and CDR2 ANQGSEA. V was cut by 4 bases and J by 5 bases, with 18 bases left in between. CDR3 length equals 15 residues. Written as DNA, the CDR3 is TGCAGCGTTGCTTTAAACTCCCCCCCCGACAATGAGCAGTTCTTC. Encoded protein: CSVALNSPPDNEQFF.

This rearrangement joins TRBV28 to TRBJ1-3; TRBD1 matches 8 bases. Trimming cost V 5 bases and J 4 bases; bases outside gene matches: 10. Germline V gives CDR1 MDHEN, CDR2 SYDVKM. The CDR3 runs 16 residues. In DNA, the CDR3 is TGTGCCAGCAGTCCCGGCAGGGGGCGAGGAGGAAACACCATATATTTT. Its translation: CASSPGRGRGGNTIYF.

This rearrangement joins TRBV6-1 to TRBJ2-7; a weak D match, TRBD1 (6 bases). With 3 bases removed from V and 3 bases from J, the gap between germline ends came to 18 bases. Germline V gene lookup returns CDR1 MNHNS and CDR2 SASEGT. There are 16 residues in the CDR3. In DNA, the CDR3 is TGTGCCAGCAGTGACCGTCACAGGGCCCCGCTCTACGAGCAGTACTTC. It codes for CASSDRHRAPLYEQYF.

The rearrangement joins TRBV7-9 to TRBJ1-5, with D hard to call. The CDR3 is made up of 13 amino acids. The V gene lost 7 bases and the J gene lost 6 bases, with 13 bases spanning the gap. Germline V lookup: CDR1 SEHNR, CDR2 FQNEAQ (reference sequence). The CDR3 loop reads CASTGAEGQPQHF. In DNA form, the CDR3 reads TGTGCCAGCACCGGAGCAGAAGGTCAGCCCCAGCATTTT.

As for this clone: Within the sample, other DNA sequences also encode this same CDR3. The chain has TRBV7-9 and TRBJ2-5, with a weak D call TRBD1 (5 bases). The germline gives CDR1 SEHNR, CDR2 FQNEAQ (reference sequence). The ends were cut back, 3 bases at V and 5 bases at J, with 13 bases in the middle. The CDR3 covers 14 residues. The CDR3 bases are TGTGCCAGCAGCTTCCTAACAGGTATGGAGACCCAGTACTTC. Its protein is CASSFLTGMETQYF.

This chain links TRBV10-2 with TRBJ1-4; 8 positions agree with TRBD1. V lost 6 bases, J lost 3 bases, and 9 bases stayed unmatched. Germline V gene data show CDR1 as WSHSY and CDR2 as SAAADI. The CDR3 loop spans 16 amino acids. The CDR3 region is CASSLGQGRANEKLFF. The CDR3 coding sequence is TGCGCCAGCAGCCTCGGACAGGGAAGGGCTAATGAAAAACTGTTTTTT.

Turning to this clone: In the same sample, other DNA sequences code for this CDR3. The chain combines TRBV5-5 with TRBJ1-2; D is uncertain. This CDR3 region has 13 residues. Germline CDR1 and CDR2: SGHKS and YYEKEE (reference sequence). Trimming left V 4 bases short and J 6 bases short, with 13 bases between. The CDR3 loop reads CASSPRTGDGYTF. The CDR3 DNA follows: TGTGCCAGCAGCCCAAGGACGGGCGATGGCTACACCTTC.

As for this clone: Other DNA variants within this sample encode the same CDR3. In DNA, the CDR3 is TGTGCCACCAGCAGAGATCGGGGGGGCGCCTACAATGAGCAGTTCTTC. This codes for CATSRDRGGAYNEQFF. V gene TRBV15 combines with J gene TRBJ2-1, with TRBD2 identical over 8 bases. V lost 0 bases to trimming and J lost 2 bases; unmatched junction nucleotides: 3. The V gene's germline CDR1 is LNHNV and CDR2 YYDKDF (reference sequence). The CDR3 is 16 amino acids.

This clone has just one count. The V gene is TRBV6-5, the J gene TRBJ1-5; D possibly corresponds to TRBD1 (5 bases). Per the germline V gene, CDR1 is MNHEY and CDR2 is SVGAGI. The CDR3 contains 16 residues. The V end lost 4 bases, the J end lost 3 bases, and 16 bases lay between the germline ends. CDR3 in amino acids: CASSSKRQSFNQPQHF. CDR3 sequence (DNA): TGTGCCAGCAGTTCCAAACGACAGTCCTTCAATCAGCCCCAGCATTTT.

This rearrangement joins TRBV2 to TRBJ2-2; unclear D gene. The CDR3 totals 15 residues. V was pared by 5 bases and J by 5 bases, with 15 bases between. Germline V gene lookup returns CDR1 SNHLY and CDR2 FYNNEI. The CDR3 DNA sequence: TGTGCCAGCAGTTCCCGATCTCGAGAGACCGGGGAGCTGTTTTTT. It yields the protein CASSSRSRETGELFF.

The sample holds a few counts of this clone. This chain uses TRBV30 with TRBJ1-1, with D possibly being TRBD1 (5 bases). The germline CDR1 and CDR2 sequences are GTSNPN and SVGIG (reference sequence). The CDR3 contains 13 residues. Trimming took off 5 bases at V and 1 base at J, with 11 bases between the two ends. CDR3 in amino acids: CAWAVGTNTEAFF. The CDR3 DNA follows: TGTGCCTGGGCCGTGGGGACGAACACTGAAGCTTTCTTT.

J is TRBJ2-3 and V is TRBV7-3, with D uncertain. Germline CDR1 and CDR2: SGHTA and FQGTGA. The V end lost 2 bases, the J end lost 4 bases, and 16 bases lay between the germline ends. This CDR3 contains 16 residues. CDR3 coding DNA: TGTGCCAGCAGCTTACTGCCCTCTAAGGTTGCAGATACGCAGTATTTT. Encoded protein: CASSLLPSKVADTQYF.

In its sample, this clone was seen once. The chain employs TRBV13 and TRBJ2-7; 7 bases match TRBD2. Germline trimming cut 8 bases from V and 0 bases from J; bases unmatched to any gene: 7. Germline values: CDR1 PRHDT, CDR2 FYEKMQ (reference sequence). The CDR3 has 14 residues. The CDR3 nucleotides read TGTGCCAGCGGCATGGCGGGGGTCTCCTACGAGCAGTACTTC. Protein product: CASGMAGVSYEQYF.

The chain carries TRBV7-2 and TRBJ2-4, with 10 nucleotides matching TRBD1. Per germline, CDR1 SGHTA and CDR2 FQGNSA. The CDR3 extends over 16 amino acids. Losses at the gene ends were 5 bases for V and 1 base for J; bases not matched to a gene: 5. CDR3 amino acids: CASSPTGGIAKNIQYF. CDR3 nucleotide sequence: TGTGCCAGCAGCCCGACAGGGGGCATCGCCAAAAACATTCAGTACTTC.

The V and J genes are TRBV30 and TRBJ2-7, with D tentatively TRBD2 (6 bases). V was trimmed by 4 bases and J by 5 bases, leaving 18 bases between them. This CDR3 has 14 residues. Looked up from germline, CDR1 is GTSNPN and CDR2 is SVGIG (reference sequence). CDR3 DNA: TGTGCCTGGACCCAAGGCCGGGAGTCGGACGAGCAGTACTTC. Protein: CAWTQGRESDEQYF. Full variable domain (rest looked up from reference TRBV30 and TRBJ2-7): SQTIHQWPATLVQPVGSPLSLECTVEGTSNPNLYWYRQAAGRGLQLLFYSVGIGQISSEVPQNLSASRPQDRQFILSSKKLLLSDSGFYLCAWTQGRESDEQYFGPGTRLTVT.

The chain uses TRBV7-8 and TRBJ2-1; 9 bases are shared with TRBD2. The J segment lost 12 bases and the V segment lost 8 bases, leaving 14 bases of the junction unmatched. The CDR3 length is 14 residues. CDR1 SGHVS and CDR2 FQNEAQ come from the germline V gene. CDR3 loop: CASGASGKTGGQFF. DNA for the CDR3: TGTGCCAGCGGTGCTAGCGGGAAGACTGGTGGGCAGTTCTTC.

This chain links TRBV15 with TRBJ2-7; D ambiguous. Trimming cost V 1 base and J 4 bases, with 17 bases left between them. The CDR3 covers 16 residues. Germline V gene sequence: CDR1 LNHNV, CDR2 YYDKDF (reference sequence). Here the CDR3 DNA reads TGTGCCACCAGCAGAGGCAGACCACAAAGCCGGTACGAGCAGTACTTC. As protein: CATSRGRPQSRYEQYF.

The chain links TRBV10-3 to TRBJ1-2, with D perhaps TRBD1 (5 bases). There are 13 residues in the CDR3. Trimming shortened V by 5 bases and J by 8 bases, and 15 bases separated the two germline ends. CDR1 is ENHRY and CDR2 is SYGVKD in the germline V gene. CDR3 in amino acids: CAISMTVPGGYTF. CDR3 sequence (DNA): TGTGCCATCAGTATGACAGTACCGGGGGGCTACACCTTC.

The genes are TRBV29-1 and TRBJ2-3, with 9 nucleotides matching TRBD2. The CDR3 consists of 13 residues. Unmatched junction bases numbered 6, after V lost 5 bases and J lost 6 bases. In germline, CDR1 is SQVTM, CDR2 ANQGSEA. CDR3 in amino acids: CSVKGLASDTQYF. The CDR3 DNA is TGCAGCGTTAAGGGACTAGCAAGTGATACGCAGTATTTT.